The source of this T cell receptor (beta chain) is a study of blood T cell repertoires in COVID-19. Turning to the study itself: Acute and convalescent COVID-19 specimens originated in the United States, Italy and Spain.

This clone has just one count. The method was immunoSEQ multiplex PCR; TCRdb's version includes in-frame clones alone and lacks a portion of them. The repertoire holds 35,000 to 55,000 clones, with around 91% as singletons. CDR1 and CDR2 from the germline V gene are LGHNA and YNFKEQ. The CDR3 length is 16 residues. The V end lost 0 bases, the J end lost 6 bases, and 15 bases lay between the germline ends. The clonotype was recovered from a man aged 45-60 years with active COVID-19. The genes are TRBV4-2 and TRBJ2-4; D not certain. Material: peripheral blood. CDR3 sequence: CASSQDRQDQSNIQYF. CDR3 DNA sequence: TGTGCCAGCAGCCAAGATCGGCAGGATCAATCAAACATTCAGTACTTC.